Listed here are 4 T cell receptor beta chains from one sample, sequenced in a study of tumor-infiltrating lymphocytes in primary liver carcinoma. For blood RNA, unsorted whole blood served as the source, and germline DNA was extracted too. Total RNA amounting to 450 to 550 ng was the source from which TCR beta cDNA was made with a constant-region primer. Libraries for TCR beta were built through three nested multiplex PCR rounds, which together made up a slightly modified ARM-PCR procedure. For 10 cycles apiece, the opening two PCR rounds ran with TRBV1-TRBV30 forward primers and a C-beta reverse primer. TCRdb re-called the multiplex PCR reads through MiXCR, storing one row per CDR3 protein. This sample has 180,000 or so distinct CDR3 sequences, with approximately 60% found just once. Source material: peripheral blood. These receptor sequences come from a man in his forties or fifties with primary liver carcinoma and hepatitis B virus infection.

As to this clonotype: The conserved phenylalanine or tryptophan is not found at the CDR3 terminus, so this likely reflects a read error. The chain combines TRBV6-2 or TRBV6-3 with TRBJ2-3; 10 bases match TRBD1. CDR3 size: 14 residues. Germline CDR1 reads MNHEY; CDR2 reads SVGEGT. DNA of the CDR3: TGTGCCAGCGGTTACGGGACAGGGGCAGATACGCAGTATTTA. As protein: CASGYGTGADTQYL.

The chain employs TRBV7-8 and TRBJ2-7, with D perhaps matching TRBD2 (7 bases). Germline CDR1 is SGHVS and CDR2 is FQNEAQ. V gave up 0 bases and J gave up 8 bases, with 17 bases separating them. The CDR3 extends over 15 amino acids. The CDR3 protein is CASSLAQGRGIKQYF. Here the CDR3 DNA reads TGTGCCAGCAGCTTAGCGCAGGGGAGGGGGATCAAGCAGTACTTC.

V is TRBV7-9 and J is TRBJ2-4; TRBD1 might be the D (7 bases). The CDR3 length is 14 residues. Trimming cost V 1 base and J 7 bases, with 11 bases left between them. Germline-derived CDR1 and CDR2 are SEHNR and FQNEAQ (reference sequence). The CDR3 spells CASSLDAGGNIQYF. CDR3 DNA sequence: TGTGCCAGCAGCTTAGATGCAGGGGGGAACATTCAGTACTTC. The whole variable domain, filled in from reference TRBV7-9 and TRBJ2-4, reads DTGVSQNPRHKITKRGQNVTFRCDPISEHNRLYWYRQTLGQGPEFLTYFQNEAQLEKSRLLSDRFSAERPKGSFSTLEIQRTEQGDSAMYLCASSLDAGGNIQYFGAGTRLSVL.

This clonotype was seen ten or more times. For the CDR3, the DNA is TGTGCCAGCAGCTTAGTCCTTGGCGGGGAGACCCAGTACTTC. It specifies CASSLVLGGETQYF. The genes are TRBV11-2 and TRBJ2-5; tentative D call: TRBD2 (5 bases). The CDR3 spans 14 residues. The germline gives CDR1 SGHAT, CDR2 FQNNGV. The V end was cut by 1 base, the J end by 5 bases, with 11 bases between.